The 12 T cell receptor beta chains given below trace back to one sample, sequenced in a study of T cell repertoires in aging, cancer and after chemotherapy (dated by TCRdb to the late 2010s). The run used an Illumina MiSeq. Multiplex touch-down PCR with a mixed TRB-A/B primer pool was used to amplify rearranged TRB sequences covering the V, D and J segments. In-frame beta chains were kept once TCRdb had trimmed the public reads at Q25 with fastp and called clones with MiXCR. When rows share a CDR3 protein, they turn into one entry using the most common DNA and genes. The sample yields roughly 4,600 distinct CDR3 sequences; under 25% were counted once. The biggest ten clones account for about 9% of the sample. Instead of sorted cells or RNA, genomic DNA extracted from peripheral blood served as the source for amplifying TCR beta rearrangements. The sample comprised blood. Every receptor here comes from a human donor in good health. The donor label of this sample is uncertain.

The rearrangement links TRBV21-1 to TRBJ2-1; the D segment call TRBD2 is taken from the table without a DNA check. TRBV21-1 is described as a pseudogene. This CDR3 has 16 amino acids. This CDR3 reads CASRPEDQRGYNEQFF. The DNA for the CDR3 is TGTGCCAGCAGACCCGAGGACCAGCGGGGGTACAATGAGCAGTTCTTC.

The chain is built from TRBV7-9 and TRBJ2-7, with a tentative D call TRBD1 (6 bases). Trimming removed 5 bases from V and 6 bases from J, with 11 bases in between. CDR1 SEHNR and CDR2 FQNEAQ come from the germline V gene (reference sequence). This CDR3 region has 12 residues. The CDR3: CASSNARGEQYF. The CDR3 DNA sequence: TGTGCCAGCAGCAACGCCAGGGGCGAGCAGTACTTC.

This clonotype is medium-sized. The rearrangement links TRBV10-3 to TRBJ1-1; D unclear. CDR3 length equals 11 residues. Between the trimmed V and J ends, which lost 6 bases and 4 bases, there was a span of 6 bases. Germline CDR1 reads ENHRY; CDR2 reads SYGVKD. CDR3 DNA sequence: TGTGCCATCAGGGCCTCCACTGAAGCTTTCTTT. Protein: CAIRASTEAFF.

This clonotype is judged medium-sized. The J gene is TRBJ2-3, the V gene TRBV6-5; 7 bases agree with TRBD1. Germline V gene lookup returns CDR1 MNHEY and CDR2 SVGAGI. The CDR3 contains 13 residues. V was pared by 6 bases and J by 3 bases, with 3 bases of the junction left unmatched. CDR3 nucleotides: TGTGCCAGCAGGGAACAGGGGACAGATACGCAGTATTTT. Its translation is CASREQGTDTQYF.

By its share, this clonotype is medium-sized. The CDR3 region has the DNA TGTGCCAGCAGTGCCGTACTAGTAAGAGGTGAAAAACTGTTTTTT. It codes for CASSAVLVRGEKLFF. The rearrangement links TRBV6-5 to TRBJ1-4; D gene uncertain. The CDR3 is 15 residues long. Germline V gene data show CDR1 as MNHEY and CDR2 as SVGAGI. Trimming stripped 5 bases from V and 7 bases from J, with 17 bases between.

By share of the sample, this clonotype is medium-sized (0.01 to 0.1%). This CDR3 is CASSVTSGGAHEQFF. The CDR3 DNA reads TGTGCCAGCAGCGTTACTAGCGGGGGGGCTCATGAGCAGTTCTTC. This chain links TRBV6-1 with TRBJ2-1; 13 bases fit TRBD2. The ends lost 6 bases at V and 8 bases at J; junction bases unmatched: 7. The CDR3 contains 15 residues. The V gene's germline CDR1 is MNHNS and CDR2 SASEGT.

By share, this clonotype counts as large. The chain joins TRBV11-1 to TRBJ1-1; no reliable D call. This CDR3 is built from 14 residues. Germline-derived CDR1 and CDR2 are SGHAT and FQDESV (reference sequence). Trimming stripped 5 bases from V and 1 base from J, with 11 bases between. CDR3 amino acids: CASSTGPWNTEAFF. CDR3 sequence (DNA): TGTGCCAGCAGCACCGGGCCTTGGAACACTGAAGCTTTCTTT.

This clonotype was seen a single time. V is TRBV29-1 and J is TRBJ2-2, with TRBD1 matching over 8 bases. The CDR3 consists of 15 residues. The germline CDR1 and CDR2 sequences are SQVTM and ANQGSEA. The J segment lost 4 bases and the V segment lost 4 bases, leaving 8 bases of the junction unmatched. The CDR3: CSVGTGKLATGELFF. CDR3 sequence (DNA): TGCAGCGTTGGGACAGGGAAGTTGGCCACCGGGGAGCTGTTTTTT.

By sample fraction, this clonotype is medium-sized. CDR3: CASSITSGRAYEQYF. Here the CDR3 DNA reads TGTGCCAGCAGTATAACTAGCGGGAGGGCATACGAGCAGTACTTC. This chain connects TRBV27 to TRBJ2-7; TRBD2 aligns across 13 bases. V lost 5 bases, J lost 4 bases, and 5 bases stayed unmatched. This CDR3 region has 15 residues. Per germline, CDR1 MNHEY and CDR2 SMNVEV (reference sequence).

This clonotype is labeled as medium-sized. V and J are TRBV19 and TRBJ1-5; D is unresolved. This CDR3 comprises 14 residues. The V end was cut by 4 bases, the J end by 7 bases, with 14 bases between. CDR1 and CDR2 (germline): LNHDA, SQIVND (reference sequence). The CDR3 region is CASSTQSAGQPQHF. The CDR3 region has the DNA TGTGCCAGTAGTACCCAGTCTGCGGGGCAGCCCCAGCATTTT.

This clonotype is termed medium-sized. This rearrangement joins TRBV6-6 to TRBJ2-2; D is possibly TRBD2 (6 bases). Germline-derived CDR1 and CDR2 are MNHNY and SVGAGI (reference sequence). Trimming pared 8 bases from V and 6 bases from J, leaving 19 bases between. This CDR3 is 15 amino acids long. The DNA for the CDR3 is TGTGCCAGCCGAGAGGGGCGGGGTTTCGCCGGGGAGCTGTTTTTT. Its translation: CASREGRGFAGELFF.

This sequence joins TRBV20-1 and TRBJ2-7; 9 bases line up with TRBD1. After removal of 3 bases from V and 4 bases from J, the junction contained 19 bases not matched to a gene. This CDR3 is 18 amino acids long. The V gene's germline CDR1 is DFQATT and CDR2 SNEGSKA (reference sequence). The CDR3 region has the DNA TGCAGTGCTAGGCCCTTTGGCGTTGGACAGGGGAATTTATACGAGCAGTACTTC. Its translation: CSARPFGVGQGNLYEQYF.